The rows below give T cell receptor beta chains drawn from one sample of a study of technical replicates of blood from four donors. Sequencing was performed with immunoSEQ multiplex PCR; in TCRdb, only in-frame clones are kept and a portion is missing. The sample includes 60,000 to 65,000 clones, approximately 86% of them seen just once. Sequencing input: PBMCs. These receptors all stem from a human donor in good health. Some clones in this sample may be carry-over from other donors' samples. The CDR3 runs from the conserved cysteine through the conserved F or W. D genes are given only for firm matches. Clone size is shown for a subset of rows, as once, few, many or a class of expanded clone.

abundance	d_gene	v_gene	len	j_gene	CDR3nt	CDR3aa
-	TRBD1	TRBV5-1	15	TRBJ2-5	TGCGCCAGCAGCTTGGGGGGGACAGGGACAGAGACCCAGTACTTC	CASSLGGTGTETQYF
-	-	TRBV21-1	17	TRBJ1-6	TGTGCCAGCAGCAAAGGTGGGGCGGGGGACTATAATTCACCCCTCCACTTT	CASSKGGAGDYNSPLHF
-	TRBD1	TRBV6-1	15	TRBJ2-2	TGTGCCAGCAGTCCCGGGACAGGGAGGCCCGGGGAGCTGTTTTTT	CASSPGTGRPGELFF
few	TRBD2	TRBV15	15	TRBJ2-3	TGTGCCACCAGCAGGACTAGCGGGAGCACAGATACGCAGTATTTT	CATSRTSGSTDTQYF
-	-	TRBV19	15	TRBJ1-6	TGTGCCAGTAGTATAGCGGGCAGGGAAACTTCACCCCTCCACTTT	CASSIAGRETSPLHF
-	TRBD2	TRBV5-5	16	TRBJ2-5	TGTGCCAGCAGCTTGGCCCTAGCGGGGGGGCAAGAGACCCAGTACTTC	CASSLALAGGQETQYF
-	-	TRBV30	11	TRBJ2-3	TGTGCCTGGAGTGTACAAGATACGCAGTATTTT	CAWSVQDTQYF
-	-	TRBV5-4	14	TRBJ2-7	TGTGCCAGCAGCTTGACTGGGGGCAGGGACGAGCAGTACTTC	CASSLTGGRDEQYF
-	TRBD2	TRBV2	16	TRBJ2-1	TGTGCCAGCAGTGGGGCGGGACTATCCTCCTACAATGAGCAGTTCTTC	CASSGAGLSSYNEQFF
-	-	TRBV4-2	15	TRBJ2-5	TGTGCCAGCAGCCAACTGGGCGGGATCGGGGAGACCCAGTACTTC	CASSQLGGIGETQYF
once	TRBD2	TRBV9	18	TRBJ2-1	TGTGCCAGCAGCCCCCGCCTAAGACTAGCGGGAGATAAAGATGAGCAGTTCTTC	CASSPRLRLAGDKDEQFF
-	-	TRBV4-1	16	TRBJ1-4	TGCGCCAGCAGCCAAGATCGTGGGCAGTTTAATGAAAAACTGTTTTTT	CASSQDRGQFNEKLFF
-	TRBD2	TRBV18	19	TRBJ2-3	TGTGCCAGCTCACCATTTCCCCTAGCGGGAGGGCCCAGCACAGATACGCAGTATTTT	CASSPFPLAGGPSTDTQYF
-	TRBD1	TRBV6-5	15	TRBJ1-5	TGTGCCAGCAGTTTGGACAGGGGGCTTAATCAGCCCCAGCATTTT	CASSLDRGLNQPQHF
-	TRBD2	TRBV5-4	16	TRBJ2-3	TGTGCCAGCAGCTTGGTTTCTAGCGGGCGCACAGATACGCAGTATTTT	CASSLVSSGRTDTQYF
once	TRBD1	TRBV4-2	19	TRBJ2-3	TGTGCCAGCAGCCCCCGGGGACAGGGGACACCCCTATGGACAGATACGCAGTATTTT	CASSPRGQGTPLWTDTQYF
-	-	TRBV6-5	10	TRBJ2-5	TGTGCCAGCGGGCCCCCACCCAAGTACTTC	CASGPPPKYF
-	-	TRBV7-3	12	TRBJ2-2	TGTGCCAGCAGCTTACTCACCGGGGAGCTGTTTTTT	CASSLLTGELFF
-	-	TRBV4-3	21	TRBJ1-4	TGCGCCAGCAGCCAAGATTGGGGGGGGCGGATTGAAGCGGTCTCGAAGAAAAAACTGTTTTTT	CASSQDWGGRIEAVSKKKLFF
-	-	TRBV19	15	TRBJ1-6	TGTGCCAGTAGTCTAAGGACAGTCAATAATTCACCCCTCCACTTT	CASSLRTVNNSPLHF
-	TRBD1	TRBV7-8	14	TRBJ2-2	TGTGCCAGCAGCTTAGCCGGACAGGCCGGGGAGCTGTTTTTT	CASSLAGQAGELFF
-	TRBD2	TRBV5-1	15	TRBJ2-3	TGCGCCAGCAGCGGCGGGACTAGCTTCACAGATACGCAGTATTTT	CASSGGTSFTDTQYF
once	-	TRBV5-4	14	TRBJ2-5	TGTGCCAGCAGCTTGGGGCTAGCGATACAGACCCAGTACTTC	CASSLGLAIQTQYF
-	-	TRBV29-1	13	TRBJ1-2	TGCAGCGTTGAAGGAACAGGGTTTTATGGCTACACCTTC	CSVEGTGFYGYTF
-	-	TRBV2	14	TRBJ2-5	TGTGCCAGCAGTGTCCCTAGTGGTGTAGAGACCCAGTACTTC	CASSVPSGVETQYF
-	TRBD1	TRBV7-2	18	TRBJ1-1	TGTGCCAGCAGCCAACGGACAGGGACTCCCTCAGGGAACACTGAAGCTTTCTTT	CASSQRTGTPSGNTEAFF
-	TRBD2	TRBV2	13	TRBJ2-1	TGTGCCAGCAAAGGGGCGGGGGAGCGGGAGCAGTTCTTC	CASKGAGEREQFF
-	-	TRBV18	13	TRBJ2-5	TGTGCCAGCTCACGACCGGGAGAAGAGACCCAGTACTTC	CASSRPGEETQYF
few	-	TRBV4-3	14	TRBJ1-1	TGCGCCAGCAGCAGGGGATTTTTGAACACTGAAGCTTTCTTT	CASSRGFLNTEAFF